This is a list of T cell receptor beta chains from one sample in a study of long-term antiretroviral therapy in people with HIV. TCRdb's copy holds only in-frame clones and misses some; the assay was immunoSEQ multiplex PCR. The sample consists of over 30,000 clones, 79% of them appearing once. Here the sequenced sample was unsorted PBMCs, taken 1.9 years after starting antiretroviral therapy. The receptor set was obtained from a man between 18 and 35 years old with HIV. Each CDR3 is given with its conserved first and last residue. A D gene is named only where the DNA matches it firmly. Expanded clones get a size class; other rows say once, few or many, or leave the size out.

cdr3_aa cdr3_nt d_call j_call v_call clone_size
CASKSQFAGRDGELFF TGCGCCAGCAAATCCCAGTTCGCGGGGCGGGACGGGGAGCTGTTTTTT . TRBJ2-2 TRBV10-2 .
CASSLSGAMQSYEQYF TGTGCCAGCAGTTTATCTGGGGCTATGCAATCCTACGAGCAGTACTTC . TRBJ2-7 TRBV27 .
CASSSGSNYGYTF TGTGCCAGCAGCAGCGGAAGTAACTATGGCTACACCTTC . TRBJ1-2 TRBV7-2 .
CASSLTSGGQETQYF TGCGCCAGCAGCTTAACTAGCGGGGGGCAAGAGACCCAGTACTTC TRBD2 TRBJ2-5 TRBV5-1 .
CASSSLDSSTEAFF TGTGCCAGCAGTTCACTCGACAGTAGCACTGAAGCTTTCTTT . TRBJ1-1 TRBV6-5 .
CASSLNPTTGELFF TGTGCCAGCAGCTTGAATCCCACCACCGGGGAGCTGTTTTTT . TRBJ2-2 TRBV11-3 few
CASSQGPPNRDTQYF TGCGCCAGCAGCCAAGGGCCCCCCAACAGGGATACGCAGTATTTT . TRBJ2-3 TRBV4-1 once
CASSFPGAGDGYTF TGTGCCAGCAGCTTTCCGGGGGCAGGGGACGGCTACACCTTC . TRBJ1-2 TRBV28 .
CASSTDRGLVGYTF TGTGCCAGCAGTACCGACAGGGGGCTTGTCGGCTACACCTTC TRBD1 TRBJ1-2 TRBV6-1 .
CASSSDRGRGTQYF TGTGCCAGCAGCTCGGACCGGGGACGAGGGACCCAGTACTTC . TRBJ2-5 TRBV5-8 .
CASSGADREVYGYTF TGTGCCAGCAGTGGAGCGGACAGGGAGGTCTATGGCTACACCTTC TRBD1 TRBJ1-2 TRBV28 .
CATSRARDRANQPQHF TGTGCCACCAGCAGAGCCCGGGACAGGGCCAATCAGCCCCAGCATTTT TRBD1 TRBJ1-5 TRBV15 .
CATAYWTNEQFF TGTGCCACCGCCTATTGGACCAATGAGCAGTTCTTC . TRBJ2-1 TRBV19 .
CASSEWGWSGYTF TGTGCCAGCAGTGAATGGGGATGGAGTGGCTACACCTTC . TRBJ1-2 TRBV2 .
CASSSTREYTDTQYF TGTGCCAGCAGCTCTACCCGGGAGTACACAGATACGCAGTATTTT . TRBJ2-3 TRBV5-6 .
CASSSWADVSGELFF TGTGCCAGCAGCTCTTGGGCAGATGTCTCCGGGGAGCTGTTTTTT . TRBJ2-2 TRBV9 .
CATVRNGQTNYGYTF TGTGCCACCGTCCGGAATGGACAGACTAACTATGGCTACACCTTC . TRBJ1-2 TRBV28 once
CASSLEVGPNEKLFF TGTGCCAGCAGCTTAGAGGTTGGCCCGAATGAAAAACTGTTTTTT . TRBJ1-4 TRBV7-8 .
CASNEGMGNQPQHF TGTGCCAGCAATGAAGGTATGGGCAATCAGCCCCAGCATTTT . TRBJ1-5 TRBV6-1 .
CASSELGTEAFF TGCGCCAGCAGTGAGTTGGGCACTGAAGCTTTCTTT . TRBJ1-1 TRBV10-2 .
CASSDRDFDYGGNEQFF TGCGCCAGCAGCGATCGGGACTTCGACTACGGGGGCAATGAGCAGTTCTTC . TRBJ2-1 TRBV5-1 once
CASSITSYRGPGSTDTQYF TGTGCCAGTAGTATAACCTCTTACAGGGGGCCGGGTAGCACAGATACGCAGTATTTT TRBD1 TRBJ2-3 TRBV19 once
CASSQDQGIYGEKLFF TGCGCCAGCAGCCAAGATCAGGGGATTTACGGCGAAAAACTGTTTTTT . TRBJ1-4 TRBV4-1 .
CASNSGRGDGYTF TGTGCCAGCAACTCCGGACGGGGAGATGGCTACACCTTC . TRBJ1-2 TRBV6-5 .
CASSEPGQGDGYTF TGTGCCAGCAGTGAGCCGGGACAGGGTGATGGCTACACCTTC TRBD1 TRBJ1-2 TRBV6-1 .
CASRWGGTGRNQPQHF TGTGCCAGTAGGTGGGGGGGGACAGGGCGCAATCAGCCCCAGCATTTT TRBD1 TRBJ1-5 TRBV19 .
CASSLQPVGTEAFF TGTGCCAGCAGTCTCCAGCCGGTAGGCACTGAAGCTTTCTTT . TRBJ1-1 TRBV6-5 .
CASRPGTRNSPLHF TGTGCCAGCAGACCCGGGACCCGTAATTCACCCCTCCACTTT . TRBJ1-6 TRBV6-6 few
CASSFTTGHVKLFF TGTGCCAGCAGCTTCACGACAGGACATGTAAAACTGTTTTTT . TRBJ1-4 TRBV11-1 .
CASSLVLGLAANNEQFF TGTGCCAGCAGCTTGGTGTTGGGACTAGCGGCAAACAATGAGCAGTTCTTC TRBD2 TRBJ2-1 TRBV7-2 few
CASSMGAWNTEAFF TGCGCCAGCAGCATGGGGGCATGGAACACTGAAGCTTTCTTT . TRBJ1-1 TRBV5-1 .
CSVHLGTSAYEQYF TGCAGCGTCCACTTGGGGACTTCTGCCTACGAGCAGTACTTC . TRBJ2-7 TRBV29-1 .
CASSSFSGVENEQFF TGTGCCAGCAGTTCCTTTAGCGGGGTCGAGAATGAGCAGTTCTTC TRBD2 TRBJ2-1 TRBV2 few
CASSPEGGRETQYF TGTGCCAGCAGCCCCGAAGGGGGGCGGGAGACCCAGTACTTC . TRBJ2-5 TRBV7-2 .
CASSELGLGTEAFF TGTGCCAGCAGTGAATTAGGGCTGGGGACTGAAGCTTTCTTT . TRBJ1-1 TRBV6-1 .
CASERESYNSPLHF TGTGCCAGCGAACGGGAGTCCTATAATTCACCCCTCCACTTT . TRBJ1-6 TRBV2 .
CAWSPAGTGFSYEQYF TGTGCCTGGAGTCCGGCCGGGACAGGATTCTCCTACGAGCAGTACTTC TRBD1 TRBJ2-7 TRBV30 .
CASSLTRGDTGELFF TGTGCCAGCAGCTTAACCAGGGGTGACACCGGGGAGCTGTTTTTT . TRBJ2-2 TRBV7-3 .
CASSPRKEGRQYEQYF TGTGCCAGCAGCCCACGAAAGGAGGGGCGGCAGTACGAGCAGTACTTC . TRBJ2-7 TRBV7-9 .
CASSTGGLAGEETQYF TGTGCCAGTAGTACTGGGGGACTAGCGGGGGAGGAGACCCAGTACTTC TRBD2 TRBJ2-5 TRBV19 .
CASALDITGELFF TGTGCCAGCGCGTTGGACATCACCGGGGAGCTGTTTTTT . TRBJ2-2 TRBV11-3 .
CASSYRVGSGNQPQHF TGTGCCAGCAGTTACCGAGTGGGGTCGGGGAATCAGCCCCAGCATTTT . TRBJ1-5 TRBV6-6 few
CASSLDQQAANYGYTF TGTGCCAGCAGCTTAGATCAGCAGGCTGCTAACTATGGCTACACCTTC . TRBJ1-2 TRBV11-2 .
CSALATQLLF TGCAGTGCTCTAGCTACCCAACTCCTCTTC . TRBJ2-1 TRBV20-1 .
CASSSYGPPYEQYF TGCGCCAGCAGCTCCTATGGTCCCCCCTACGAGCAGTACTTC . TRBJ2-7 TRBV5-1 .
CASSPGLAGGPYKVNEQFF TGTGCCAGCTCACCGGGCCTAGCGGGGGGGCCATATAAGGTGAATGAGCAGTTCTTC TRBD2 TRBJ2-1 TRBV18 .